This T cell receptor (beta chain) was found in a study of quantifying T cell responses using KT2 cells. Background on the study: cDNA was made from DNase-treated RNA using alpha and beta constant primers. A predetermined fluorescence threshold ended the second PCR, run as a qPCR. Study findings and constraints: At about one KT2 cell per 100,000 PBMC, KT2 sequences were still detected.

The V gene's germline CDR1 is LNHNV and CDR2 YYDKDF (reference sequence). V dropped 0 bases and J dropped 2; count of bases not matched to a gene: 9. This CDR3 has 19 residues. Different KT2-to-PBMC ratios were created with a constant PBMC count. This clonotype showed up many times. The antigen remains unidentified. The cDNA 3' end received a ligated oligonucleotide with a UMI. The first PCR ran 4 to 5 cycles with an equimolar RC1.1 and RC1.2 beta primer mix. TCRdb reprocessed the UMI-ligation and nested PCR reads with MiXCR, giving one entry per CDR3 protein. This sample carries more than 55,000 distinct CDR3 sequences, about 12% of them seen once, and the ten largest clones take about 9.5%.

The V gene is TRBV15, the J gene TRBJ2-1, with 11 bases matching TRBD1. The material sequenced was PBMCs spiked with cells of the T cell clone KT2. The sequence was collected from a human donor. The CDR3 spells CATSRDGGQGAVTYNEQFF. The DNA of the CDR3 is TGTGCCACCAGCAGAGATGGTGGACAGGGGGCGGTCACCTACAATGAGCAGTTCTTC. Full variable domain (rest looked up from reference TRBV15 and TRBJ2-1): DAMVIQNPRYQVTQFGKPVTLSCSQTLNHNVMYWYQQKSSQAPKLLFHYYDKDFNNEADTPDNFQSRRPNTSFCFLDIRSPGLGDTAMYLCATSRDGGQGAVTYNEQFFGPGTRLTVL.